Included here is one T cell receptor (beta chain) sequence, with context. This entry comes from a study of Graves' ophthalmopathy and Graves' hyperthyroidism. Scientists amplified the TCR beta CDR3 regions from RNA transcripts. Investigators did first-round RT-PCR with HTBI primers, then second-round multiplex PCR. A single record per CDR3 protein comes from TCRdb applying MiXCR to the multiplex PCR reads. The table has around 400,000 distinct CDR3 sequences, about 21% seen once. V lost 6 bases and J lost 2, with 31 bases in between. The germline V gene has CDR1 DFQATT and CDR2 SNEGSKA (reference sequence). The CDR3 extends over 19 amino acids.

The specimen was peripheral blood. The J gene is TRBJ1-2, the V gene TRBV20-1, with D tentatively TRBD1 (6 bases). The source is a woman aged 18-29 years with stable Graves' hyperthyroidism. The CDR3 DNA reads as TGCAGTGCCTCCCTTCCTCTGGGGGCAAGACACCGGTTAAACTATGGCTACACCTTC. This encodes CSASLPLGARHRLNYGYTF.